This T cell receptor (beta chain) was sequenced for a study of CD8 T cells in ankylosing spondylitis (dated by TCRdb to 2015 to 2018). Background on the whole study: To find TCR variants linked to disease, the study profiled T cell receptor beta repertoires in ankylosing spondylitis patients and healthy donors. In total, the full study cohort was made up of roughly 110 healthy donors and 25 to 30 ankylosing spondylitis patients. Peripheral blood samples were taken, and synovial fluid was additionally collected from ankylosing spondylitis patients.

Notes on this clonotype: The antigen this receptor binds is unknown. The input lacks base qualities; no much larger clone sits a single base away.

Reads for this sample came from an Illumina HiSeq 2500. TCR beta libraries were prepared by quantitative 5'-RACE with molecular barcodes. As for how the authors treated the data: A new computational method, built on a probabilistic model of VDJ rearrangement, was used to identify disease-linked TCR variants. TCRdb passed the public sequencing reads through fastp at Q25 and MiXCR, retaining productive beta sequences. When rows share a CDR3 protein, they turn into one entry using the most common DNA and genes. TCRdb's processing, not the authors' own work, is the source of the V and J calls. The sample profile shows a few hundred thousand distinct CDR3 sequences; over 15% of them were found once. 0.95% to 1.1% of the sample belongs to the ten largest clones. From the cysteine through the phenylalanine, the CDR3 covers 15 amino acids. Only the CDR3 DNA is retained, 45 bases long and in frame from the first base. Trimming accounts for 3 bases at V and 7 bases at J, while the number of junction bases matched to no gene is 9. Sequences ENHRY (CDR1) and SYGVKD (CDR2) are obtained from the germline V gene.

Paper-wide results and their limitations: Some motif variants were previously reported in synovial fluid and blood of reactive arthritis patients, suggesting common disease-initiation mechanisms. The disease-linked clones showed a CD8+ phenotype and occurred at relatively low frequencies in peripheral blood. A TCR beta motif of about 8 highly homologous amino acid variants appeared characteristic of blood from ankylosing spondylitis patients. Significant enrichment of the disease-linked clones was reported in matched synovial fluid samples from ankylosing spondylitis patients.

The sample comprised blood, either unsorted or a sorted T cell fraction (not recorded which). The rearrangement joined TRBV10-3 to TRBJ1-2, and TRBD1 matches 9 of the central bases. The TCR sequence derives from a male donor with ankylosing spondylitis. For the CDR3, the sequence is CAISDSTGGEGGYTF. The DNA sequence reads TGTGCCATCAGTGACTCGACAGGGGGTGAGGGTGGCTACACCTTC.